A selection of T cell receptor beta chains follows, all from one sample in a study of monozygotic twins with cystic fibrosis. Repertoires were generated with immunoSEQ multiplex PCR, while TCRdb's copy carries only in-frame clones and drops some. This sample has about 24,000 clones, with approximately 87% found just once. Source material: blood. These TCRs come from a woman in her 30s with cystic fibrosis. CDR3s include the opening cysteine and the closing phenylalanine or tryptophan. Fields, in order: J gene, D gene, clone size, V gene, CDR3 protein, CDR3 DNA. The D gene is left open where the match is weak. Size is omitted from some rows. Given values are once, few, many or a class for expanded clones.

TRBJ2-7	TRBD1	once	TRBV5-4	CASTPDRQSYEQYF	TGTGCCAGCACCCCGGACAGGCAATCCTACGAGCAGTACTTC
TRBJ2-7	TRBD2	-	TRBV6-6	CASSYAGGADEQYF	TGTGCCAGCAGTTACGCGGGGGGAGCCGACGAGCAGTACTTC
TRBJ2-5	TRBD2	-	TRBV5-1	CASSVGLAEKETQYF	TGCGCCAGCAGCGTGGGACTAGCGGAGAAAGAGACCCAGTACTTC
TRBJ1-4	-	-	TRBV30	CAYTTGEKLFF	TGTGCCTACACCACAGGGGAAAAACTGTTTTTT
TRBJ2-2	-	-	TRBV19	CASSIDRATGELFF	TGTGCCAGTAGTATAGACAGGGCCACCGGGGAGCTGTTTTTT
TRBJ1-5	-	-	TRBV6-1	CASNDQPQHF	TGTGCCAGCAACGATCAGCCCCAGCATTTT
TRBJ1-3	-	once	TRBV19	CASSGGALSSGNTIYF	TGTGCCAGTAGTGGGGGGGCCCTGAGCTCTGGAAACACCATATATTTT
TRBJ1-4	-	-	TRBV7-6	CASSLDRVVDNEKLFF	TGTGCCAGCAGCTTAGACAGGGTGGTGGATAATGAAAAACTGTTTTTT
TRBJ1-1	-	few	TRBV11-2	CASSLDAGLSDERWNTEAFF	TGTGCCAGCAGCTTAGACGCAGGTTTGTCCGACGAGAGATGGAACACTGAAGCTTTCTTT
TRBJ1-4	TRBD1	-	TRBV13	CASSLDRGEEKLFF	TGTGCCAGCAGCTTAGACAGGGGGGAAGAAAAACTGTTTTTT
TRBJ1-6	-	-	TRBV19	CASTKGGSPLHF	TGTGCCAGTACTAAGGGAGGTTCACCCCTCCACTTT
TRBJ2-7	-	-	TRBV27	CASTPIPAYEQYF	TGTGCCAGCACCCCAATACCGGCCTACGAGCAGTACTTC
TRBJ2-5	TRBD1	-	TRBV7-9	CASSLQGAVRETQYF	TGTGCCAGCAGCCTACAGGGGGCGGTTAGAGAGACCCAGTACTTC
TRBJ1-5	-	-	TRBV9	CASSPLGDSNQPQHF	TGTGCCAGCAGCCCCCTGGGCGATAGCAATCAGCCCCAGCATTTT
TRBJ2-3	-	-	TRBV18	CASQLKTGTTDTQYF	TGTGCCAGCCAACTAAAAACAGGGACCACAGATACGCAGTATTTT
TRBJ1-2	TRBD1	-	TRBV5-1	CASSFEGQPYGYTF	TGCGCCAGCAGCTTCGAGGGACAGCCTTATGGCTACACCTTC
TRBJ1-1	-	-	TRBV13	CASSPVRTSTEAFF	TGTGCCAGCAGCCCGGTCCGGACGTCTACTGAAGCTTTCTTT
TRBJ1-2	TRBD1	-	TRBV19	CASSILQGAGVGVYGYTF	TGTGCCAGTAGTATACTACAGGGGGCTGGGGTCGGTGTCTATGGCTACACCTTC
TRBJ1-2	TRBD1	-	TRBV7-9	CASSLGFGTGDGYTF	TGTGCCAGCAGCTTAGGATTTGGGACAGGCGATGGCTACACCTTC
TRBJ1-2	-	few	TRBV5-5	CASSWSMGRDYGYTF	TGTGCCAGCAGCTGGAGTATGGGGCGGGACTATGGCTACACCTTC
TRBJ2-6	-	-	TRBV7-9	CASSFQSGANVLTF	TGTGCCAGCAGCTTCCAGTCTGGGGCCAACGTCCTGACTTTC
TRBJ2-7	TRBD2	-	TRBV4-3	CASSEGLGAYEQYF	TGCGCCAGCAGCGAGGGACTAGGGGCCTACGAGCAGTACTTC
TRBJ2-7	TRBD1	-	TRBV18	CASSPDSGTGRYEQYF	TGTGCCAGCTCACCCGACTCCGGGACAGGGCGCTACGAGCAGTACTTC
TRBJ2-7	-	-	TRBV5-6	CASSYSYEQYF	TGTGCCAGCAGCTACTCCTACGAGCAGTACTTC
TRBJ1-5	-	-	TRBV18	CASSPSGNQPQHF	TGTGCCAGCTCACCGAGTGGTAATCAGCCCCAGCATTTT
TRBJ1-1	-	-	TRBV18	CASSHSMDTEAFF	TGTGCCAGCTCCCACTCCATGGACACTGAAGCTTTCTTT
TRBJ2-7	TRBD1	-	TRBV28	CASNPTGGVYEQYF	TGTGCCAGCAATCCGACAGGGGGCGTTTACGAGCAGTACTTC
TRBJ1-6	TRBD1	-	TRBV5-6	CASSLERGLSPLHF	TGTGCCAGCAGCTTAGAGAGGGGGCTTTCACCCCTCCACTTT
TRBJ1-6	-	-	TRBV10-3	CAISEPSPAVHRSPLHF	TGTGCCATCAGTGAACCCTCCCCGGCCGTTCATCGTTCACCCCTCCACTTT
TRBJ1-4	-	-	TRBV7-9	CASSRGGEKLFF	TGTGCCAGCAGCAGGGGGGGTGAAAAACTGTTTTTT
TRBJ1-1	-	few	TRBV7-9	CASSFDTEAFF	TGTGCCAGCAGCTTCGACACTGAAGCTTTCTTT
TRBJ1-1	TRBD1	-	TRBV6-5	CASQDRVSTEAFF	TGTGCCAGCCAAGACAGGGTCAGCACTGAAGCTTTCTTT
TRBJ2-5	-	-	TRBV10-3	CAIRNSQGQETQYF	TGTGCCATCAGGAATTCGCAGGGCCAAGAGACCCAGTACTTC
TRBJ1-1	-	-	TRBV28	CASSFMNTEAFF	TGTGCCAGCAGTTTCATGAACACTGAAGCTTTCTTT